This T cell receptor (beta chain) originates from a study of shared clonotypes between healthy human individuals. General study findings and limits: Memory subsets generally showed smaller estimated richness than naive subsets did. It was observed that approximately 5% of naive CD4 clonotypes were shared across a handful of donors.

As to this clone: Its antigen is unknown.

The CDR3 runs to 15 residues. V was pared by 4 bases and J by 1 base, with 13 bases between. Germline V gene data show CDR1 as SGHAT and CDR2 as FQNNGV. Naive CD4+ cells were CD45RA-selected; the remaining cells were memory. The authors' processing: Because ImmunoSEQ provided only junction sequences with no quality scores, the filtering differed. The table came from immunoSEQ multiplex PCR; TCRdb's copy has only in-frame clones and leaves some out. Clone size and the V and J calls come from that table; the DNA yielded D and trimming. The sample contains some 2,000,000 clones, over 85% of which appear only once.

The sequencing sample was made of naive CD4+ T cells sorted from blood. The sample's subset: CD45RA+ positively selected. This chain connects TRBV11-2 to TRBJ1-1, with D perhaps matching TRBD1 (6 bases). The TCR comes from a young man in good health. CDR3 region: CASSSSGTPNTEAFF. The CDR3, as DNA: TGTGCCAGCAGCTCCTCCGGGACACCGAACACTGAAGCTTTCTTT.